This T cell receptor beta chain was observed in a study of Ad26.COV2.S vaccination and SARS-CoV-2 variants. Study conclusions and caveats: In vaccinated individuals, spike-specific CD8+ and CD4+ T cell responses reportedly displayed substantial breadth.

The treatment: approximately 18 received Ad26.COV2.S at low or high dose, single or two shots; several received placebo; per-sample allocation not given. Samples analyzed were those drawn on day 63 after the first vaccine or placebo injection. Points on this clone: Its cognate antigen is unknown. Other DNA sequences in this specimen translate into the identical CDR3.

The CDR3 totals 13 residues. Looked up from germline, CDR1 is GTSNPN and CDR2 is SVGIG (reference sequence). Trimming took 2 bases from V and 4 from J; bases not matched to a gene: 3. Clones were read by immunoSEQ multiplex PCR, and TCRdb kept only the in-frame ones, dropping some. The sample has about 440,000 clones, roughly 88% seen once. The gene calls are TRBV30 and TRBJ2-5; TRBD2 aligns across 8 bases. The receptor's source is a person between 18 and 65 years old who received the Ad26.COV2.S COVID-19 vaccine or a placebo. Sequences were derived from peripheral blood, sampled in a trial of Ad26.COV2.S vaccine versus placebo. CDR3 region: CAWSPGLGETQYF. In DNA form, the CDR3 reads TGTGCCTGGAGTCCGGGACTAGGAGAGACCCAGTACTTC.